The sequence of this T cell receptor beta chain was determined in a study of early T cells in non-severe SARS-CoV-2 infection. Looking at the study overall: Investigators sequenced bulk RNA drawn from unsorted whole blood, and chains remained unpaired. Notes on the study in general: Matches to VDJdb favored anti-spike CD8 responses and missed private and CD4 specificities.

Unique molecular identifier tags were affixed to discrete cDNA molecules. TCRdb ran MiXCR on the 5' RACE reads and lists one entry per CDR3 protein. In the table there are about 60,000 distinct CDR3 sequences, almost 9.5% of which are singletons. Germline V gives CDR1 GTSNPN, CDR2 SVGIG (reference sequence). The CDR3 is 16 amino acids. V shed 3 bases and J shed 6 bases, with 20 bases lying between them. This clonotype was detected only a few times. No antigen is known for it. The sample taken for sequencing was whole blood. The clonotype comes from an adult who was a healthcare worker with PCR-confirmed SARS-CoV-2 infection or an uninfected control (not recorded which). The chain joins TRBV30 to TRBJ1-4; perhaps TRBD1 as D (5 bases). The CDR3 DNA is TGTGCCTGGAGAGTTTGGGAAGGCCGGGGACATGAAAAACTGTTTTTT. Translating gives CAWRVWEGRGHEKLFF. Full variable domain (remainder filled in from reference TRBV30 and TRBJ1-4): SQTIHQWPATLVQPVGSPLSLECTVEGTSNPNLYWYRQAAGRGLQLLFYSVGIGQISSEVPQNLSASRPQDRQFILSSKKLLLSDSGFYLCAWRVWEGRGHEKLFFGSGTQLSVL.